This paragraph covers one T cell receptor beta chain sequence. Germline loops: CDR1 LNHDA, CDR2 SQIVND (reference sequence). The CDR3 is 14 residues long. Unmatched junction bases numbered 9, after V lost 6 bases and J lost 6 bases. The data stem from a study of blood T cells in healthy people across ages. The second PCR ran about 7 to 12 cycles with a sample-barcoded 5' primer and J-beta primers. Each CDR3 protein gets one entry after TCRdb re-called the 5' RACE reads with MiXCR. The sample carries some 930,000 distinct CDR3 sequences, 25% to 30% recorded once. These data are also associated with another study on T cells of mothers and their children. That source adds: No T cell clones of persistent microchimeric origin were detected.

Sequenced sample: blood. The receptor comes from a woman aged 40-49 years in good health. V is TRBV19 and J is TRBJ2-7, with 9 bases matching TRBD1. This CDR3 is CASRRGQGYGEQYF. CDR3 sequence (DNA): TGTGCCAGTAGAAGGGGACAGGGATATGGCGAGCAGTACTTC.